This is a list of T cell receptor beta chains from one sample in a study of OX40 agonist ivuxolimab in advanced cancers. Clones were sequenced by immunoSEQ multiplex PCR, and TCRdb holds only the in-frame ones, with some missing. The top ten clones hold roughly 2% of a sample with about 51,000 clones, around 77% of them seen once. Sequencing was performed on CD4+ or CD8+ T cells sorted from blood, taken in a trial of the OX40 agonist ivuxolimab. The receptors stem from an adult with an advanced solid tumor such as melanoma, head and neck, liver or kidney cancer. CDR3s include the opening cysteine and the closing phenylalanine or tryptophan. D genes are given only for firm matches. A row's size may be missing; if present it is once, few, many or a size class.

d_gene	abundance	v_gene	j_gene	CDR3nt	CDR3aa
.	few	TRBV18	TRBJ1-1	TGTGCCAGCTCACCACCCAATCGAGGGCTCTTCACTGAAGCTTTCTTT	CASSPPNRGLFTEAFF
.	.	TRBV30	TRBJ1-6	TGTGCCTGGAGCCGAAGCTCCTATAATTCACCCCTCCACTTT	CAWSRSSYNSPLHF
TRBD2	.	TRBV5-1	TRBJ2-5	TGCGCCAGCAGCTCACAAGGGACTAGCCGAGAGACCCAGTACTTC	CASSSQGTSRETQYF
.	few	TRBV4-1	TRBJ2-2	TGCGCCAGCAGCCAAGATGGGGCGAGGGGGGCCGGGGAGCTGTTTTTT	CASSQDGARGAGELFF
.	once	TRBV19	TRBJ2-3	TGTGCCAGTTCGGTGAGGCGGCGGACAGATACGCAGTATTTT	CASSVRRRTDTQYF
TRBD1	.	TRBV7-3	TRBJ2-1	TGTGCCAGCAGCCTGGACAGGGACAATGAGCAGTTCTTC	CASSLDRDNEQFF
.	.	TRBV7-9	TRBJ1-4	TGTGCCAGCAGCTTTGGACAGCTGGAAAAACTGTTTTTT	CASSFGQLEKLFF
TRBD1	medium-sized	TRBV5-1	TRBJ2-7	TGCGCCAGCAGCCCGGGACAGGGGGCCTACGAGCAGTACTTC	CASSPGQGAYEQYF
.	.	TRBV9	TRBJ1-2	TGTGCCAGCAGCTACTCAGGGCAGGGCTATGGCTACACCTTC	CASSYSGQGYGYTF
TRBD1	.	TRBV19	TRBJ1-1	TGTGCCAGTATCCCCCGCAGGGGGAGGGATGGTGAAGCTTTCTTT	CASIPRRGRDGEAFF
.	.	TRBV7-8	TRBJ2-2	TGTGCCAGCAGCTACCCGACCGGGAGATTCACCGGGGAGCTGTTTTTT	CASSYPTGRFTGELFF
.	once	TRBV14	TRBJ2-5	TGTGCCAGCAGCCAGGGCGCAGTCGAGACCCAGTACTTC	CASSQGAVETQYF
.	.	TRBV5-4	TRBJ2-6	TGTGCCAGCAGCTTGGGGGGTTACTCTGGGGCCAACGTCCTGACTTTC	CASSLGGYSGANVLTF
.	.	TRBV28	TRBJ2-1	TGTGCCAGCAGTTTAATGAGCAATGAGCAGTTCTTC	CASSLMSNEQFF
TRBD1	.	TRBV19	TRBJ1-2	TGTGCCAGTAGTTCCCGAACCCGACAGGGTCAGTATGGCTACACCTTC	CASSSRTRQGQYGYTF
.	few	TRBV6-5	TRBJ2-5	TGTGCCAGCAGTTACGACAGGTTCGCCCAAGAGACCCAGTACTTC	CASSYDRFAQETQYF
.	.	TRBV9	TRBJ1-2	TGTGCCAGCAGCGTAGCTACGGTAGGGTCTAGTGGCTACACCTTC	CASSVATVGSSGYTF
.	few	TRBV12-5	TRBJ2-6	TGTGCTAGTGGCCGGCAATCACATACAGGCTCTGGGGCCAACGTCCTGACTTTC	CASGRQSHTGSGANVLTF
TRBD1	.	TRBV20-1	TRBJ2-1	TGCAGTGTAGCACAGGGGAATGAGCAGTTCTTC	CSVAQGNEQFF
TRBD1	.	TRBV28	TRBJ1-5	TGTGCCAGCAGTCCATTCCGCGGACAGGGGAGCAATCAGCCCCAGCATTTT	CASSPFRGQGSNQPQHF
.	.	TRBV27	TRBJ2-4	TGTGCCAGCAGTTTAACCCCACTAGGAGGAGCCAAAAACATTCAGTACTTC	CASSLTPLGGAKNIQYF
.	.	TRBV6-1	TRBJ1-5	TGTGCCAGCGGGAGGACTTGGGAGAGCAATCAGCCCCAGCATTTT	CASGRTWESNQPQHF
TRBD1	once	TRBV19	TRBJ2-7	TGTGCCAGTAGTAGGGGCCTGCCCGACAGGGGTGGTTACGAGCAGTACTTC	CASSRGLPDRGGYEQYF
.	.	TRBV11-2	TRBJ1-5	TGTGCCAGCAGCTTGGAGATCGGTCAGCCCCAGCATTTT	CASSLEIGQPQHF
.	.	TRBV28	TRBJ2-3	TGTGCCAGCCCACCTAGCAACGGGGCTAGCACAGATACGCAGTATTTT	CASPPSNGASTDTQYF
.	.	TRBV6-1	TRBJ2-4	TGTGCCAGCAGTGACCGCAGGGAGGTAGGCAAAAACATTCAGTACTTC	CASSDRREVGKNIQYF
.	.	TRBV5-1	TRBJ2-7	TGCGCCAGCAGCGTCCTGTTCGGGGGCTCCTACGAGCAGTACTTC	CASSVLFGGSYEQYF
.	.	TRBV5-8	TRBJ1-2	TGTGCCAGCAGCTTTTTTGTTGGCTACACCTTC	CASSFFVGYTF